Presented here are 21 T cell receptor beta chains from one specimen sequenced in a study of radiotherapy plus CTLA-4 blockade in lung cancer. Sequencing used immunoSEQ multiplex PCR; TCRdb keeps in-frame clones, though not all of them. Of about 32,000 clones in the sample, 70% were seen once. The sequences come from peripheral blood, collected from a patient treated with radiotherapy plus ipilimumab. The receptor source for this set is a human donor with non-small cell lung cancer who had stable disease on radiotherapy plus ipilimumab.

The chain is built from TRBV7-8 and TRBJ1-2; D is unresolved. This CDR3 comprises 14 residues. V dropped 1 base and J dropped 7 bases, with 13 bases sitting between them. Germline CDR1 reads SGHVS; CDR2 reads FQNEAQ. The CDR3 DNA reads as TGTGCCAGCAGCTTAGTCGGAGAGTATGGTGGCTACACCTTC. The encoded protein is CASSLVGEYGGYTF. The full variable domain, completed using reference TRBV7-8 and TRBJ1-2, is GAGVSQSPRYKVAKRGQDVALRCDPISGHVSLFWYQQALGQGPEFLTYFQNEAQLDKSGLPSDRFFAERPEGSVSTLKIQRTQQEDSAVYLCASSLVGEYGGYTFGSGTRLTVV.

V and J are TRBV9 and TRBJ2-3; D may be TRBD1 or TRBD2 (5 bases each). V gave up 4 bases and J gave up 0 bases, with 15 bases separating them. This CDR3 is built from 16 residues. In germline, CDR1 is SGDLS, CDR2 YYNGEE. The CDR3 here is CASSPRGVGSTDTQYF. CDR3 DNA sequence: TGTGCCAGCAGCCCCAGAGGGGTGGGGAGCACAGATACGCAGTATTTT. The full variable domain, completed using reference TRBV9 and TRBJ2-3, is DSGVTQTPKHLITATGQRVTLRCSPRSGDLSVYWYQQSLDQGLQFLIQYYNGEERAKGNILERFSAQQFPDLHSELNLSSLELGDSALYFCASSPRGVGSTDTQYFGPGTRLTVL.

The V and J genes are TRBV4-1 and TRBJ2-7; possible D gene TRBD2, 5 bases. The CDR3 has 14 amino acids. The V gene lost 1 base and the J gene lost 6 bases, with 13 bases spanning the gap. From germline, CDR1 is MGHRA and CDR2 YSYEKL. The CDR3 here is CASSQGTSPSEQYF. The DNA for the CDR3 is TGCGCCAGCAGCCAAGGAACTAGTCCCAGCGAGCAGTACTTC.

This clone turned up a few times. The chain employs TRBV5-4 and TRBJ1-1; D remains ambiguous. The CDR3 is 17 amino acids. CDR1 SGHNT and CDR2 YYREEE come from the germline V gene (reference sequence). Trimming stripped 4 bases from V and 1 base from J, with 20 bases between. CDR3 amino acids: CASSRPGNLIPNTEAFF. The CDR3 nucleotides are TGTGCCAGCAGCCGTCCGGGAAACCTCATCCCGAACACTGAAGCTTTCTTT.

The V call is TRBV7-2, the J call TRBJ2-3; tentatively, D is TRBD1 (6 bases). Deletions cut 6 bases from V and 1 base from J, with 14 bases between. Germline loops: CDR1 SGHTA, CDR2 FQGNSA. The CDR3 covers 15 residues. CDR3 protein: CASRLQGVGTDTQYF. The CDR3, as DNA: TGTGCCAGCAGGTTACAGGGAGTAGGCACAGATACGCAGTATTTT.

The CDR3 coding sequence is TGTGCCAGCAGCGTAGCAGGGGGCTGGACCGGGGAGCTGTTTTTT. It translates to CASSVAGGWTGELFF. The chain joins TRBV9 to TRBJ2-2; 8 positions match TRBD1. Germline CDR1 is SGDLS and CDR2 is YYNGEE. The CDR3 loop spans 15 amino acids. Unmatched junction bases numbered 3, after V lost 0 bases and J lost 5 bases.

This clone has just a few counts. V and J are TRBV19 and TRBJ2-2; D not certain. This CDR3 comprises 17 residues. Germline-derived CDR1 and CDR2 are LNHDA and SQIVND (reference sequence). With 6 bases removed from V and 0 bases from J, the gap between germline ends came to 17 bases. The CDR3 DNA reads as TGTGCCAGTAGCCCCTGGATTGGTGCTTCGAACACCGGGGAGCTGTTTTTT. Translating it yields CASSPWIGASNTGELFF.

This clone is a singleton in its sample. This chain joins TRBV7-6 and TRBJ2-3; 7 nucleotides agree with TRBD1. The V gene end was trimmed by 3 bases and the J gene end by 4 bases; junction bases not matched to a gene: 13. Germline lookup yields CDR1 SGHVS and CDR2 FNYEAQ. The CDR3 extends over 17 amino acids. In DNA form, the CDR3 reads TGTGCCAGCAGCTTCCCCAGGACAGGCAACCTCTCAGATACGCAGTATTTT. Protein: CASSFPRTGNLSDTQYF.

In this sample, this clone is medium-sized (0.01 to 0.1%). The chain couples TRBV19 to TRBJ2-4; D is perhaps TRBD1 (5 bases). The CDR3 is made up of 15 amino acids. V was shortened by 4 bases and J by 1 base, with 11 bases between the two germline ends. From germline, CDR1 is LNHDA and CDR2 SQIVND (reference sequence). This chain's CDR3 is CASSNPQGAKNIQYF. The CDR3 DNA reads TGTGCCAGTAGTAATCCCCAGGGTGCCAAAAACATTCAGTACTTC.

The chain couples TRBV19 to TRBJ2-2; D is uncertain. Germline V lookup: CDR1 LNHDA, CDR2 SQIVND (reference sequence). V lost 6 bases, J lost 0 bases, and 8 bases lay in between. The CDR3 sequence is 14 residues long. The CDR3 spells CASRFEPNTGELFF. The CDR3 nucleotides are TGTGCCAGTAGATTTGAACCGAACACCGGGGAGCTGTTTTTT.

The chain links TRBV6-5 to TRBJ2-2; no clear D gene. Germline V gene sequence: CDR1 MNHEY, CDR2 SVGAGI. Trimming removed 6 bases at V and 0 bases at J, with 11 bases between. The CDR3 has 15 amino acids. The CDR3 sequence: CASSPLASNTGELFF. The CDR3 DNA follows: TGTGCCAGCAGCCCTCTGGCATCGAACACCGGGGAGCTGTTTTTT.

Sample share makes this clone medium-sized (0.01 to 0.1%). The chain has TRBV7-9 and TRBJ2-7; tentatively, D is TRBD2 (7 bases). Trimming cost V 5 bases and J 6 bases, with 14 bases left between them. There are 13 residues in the CDR3. Germline CDR1 and CDR2: SEHNR and FQNEAQ (reference sequence). CDR3 in DNA: TGTGCCAGCAGCCCCACAGGGAGGGGCGAGCAGTACTTC. This encodes CASSPTGRGEQYF.

The chain joins TRBV27 to TRBJ2-7; either TRBD1 or TRBD2 may fit D (5 bases each). V lost 4 bases, J lost 1 base, and 17 bases lay in between. CDR3 size: 16 residues. The germline V gene has CDR1 MNHEY and CDR2 SMNVEV (reference sequence). CDR3 sequence (DNA): TGTGCCAGCAGTTCAAGGACGGGGCTGAAGTCCTACGAGCAGTACTTC. The encoded protein is CASSSRTGLKSYEQYF.

This sequence joins TRBV7-3 and TRBJ2-2, with 8 positions matching TRBD1. The CDR3 totals 15 residues. With 4 bases clipped from V and 0 bases from J, the junction kept 1 base outside the gene matches. CDR1 SGHTA and CDR2 FQGTGA come from the germline V gene. The CDR3 reads CASSSGQANTGELFF. In DNA form, the CDR3 reads TGTGCCAGCAGCTCGGGACAGGCGAACACCGGGGAGCTGTTTTTT.

This clone was seen just once. In nucleotides, the CDR3 is TGTGCCAGCAGCCCCGGGACTAGCGAAATCTACGAGCAGTACTTC. Its protein is CASSPGTSEIYEQYF. The genes are TRBV5-4 and TRBJ2-7; 10 bases agree with TRBD2. The V gene's germline CDR1 is SGHNT and CDR2 YYREEE (reference sequence). Germline trimming cut 4 bases from V and 3 bases from J; bases unmatched to any gene: 7. This CDR3 is 15 amino acids long.

The chain is built from TRBV30 and TRBJ1-2; TRBD1 matches 7 bases. After removal of 0 bases from V and 3 bases from J, the junction contained 16 bases not matched to a gene. CDR3 size: 18 residues. In germline, CDR1 is GTSNPN, CDR2 SVGIG (reference sequence). CDR3 region: CAWSVQHPSVGTDYGYTF. CDR3 coding DNA: TGTGCCTGGAGTGTCCAACACCCCTCAGTTGGGACAGACTATGGCTACACCTTC.

This clone has a handful of counts. The chain has TRBV27 and TRBJ2-1; 13 bases are shared with TRBD2. Germline V lookup: CDR1 MNHEY, CDR2 SMNVEV (reference sequence). The V and J ends lost 3 bases and 8 bases, in that order; junction bases with no gene match: 10. CDR3 length: 17 residues. For the CDR3, the DNA is TGTGCCAGCAGTTTCCTCCGGACTAGCGGGAGCATAGATGAGCAGTTCTTC. It is translated as CASSFLRTSGSIDEQFF.

This clone was picked up a small number of times. CDR3 DNA: TGTGCCAGTAGTATCTCCGAGAACACTGAAGCTTTCTTT. Its translation: CASSISENTEAFF. The chain links TRBV19 to TRBJ1-1; D remains ambiguous. Germline assignment: CDR1 LNHDA and CDR2 SQIVND (reference sequence). V was trimmed by 3 bases and J by 1 base, leaving 6 bases between them. The length of the CDR3 is 13 residues.

The chain has TRBV2 and TRBJ1-2; 10 nucleotides line up with TRBD1. The CDR3 contains 13 residues. The germline V gene has CDR1 SNHLY and CDR2 FYNNEI. Trimming cost V 8 bases and J 7 bases; bases outside gene matches: 7. The CDR3 protein is CASAEGQGFGYTF. DNA of the CDR3: TGTGCCAGCGCCGAGGGACAGGGGTTTGGCTACACCTTC.

The chain joins TRBV27 to TRBJ2-6, with TRBD1 identical over 7 bases. This CDR3 spans 18 amino acids. Germline values: CDR1 MNHEY, CDR2 SMNVEV (reference sequence). The V and J ends lost 2 bases and 0 bases, in that order; junction bases with no gene match: 7. The CDR3 here is CASSLPTGSASGANVLTF. As DNA, the CDR3 is TGTGCCAGCAGTTTACCGACAGGGTCCGCCTCTGGGGCCAACGTCCTGACTTTC.

The chain carries TRBV4-1 and TRBJ2-1; D call uncertain. Trimming took 0 bases from V and 4 from J, leaving 10 bases between them. This CDR3 is built from 15 residues. Germline values: CDR1 MGHRA, CDR2 YSYEKL. The CDR3 is CASSQDHQAYNEQFF. In DNA form, the CDR3 reads TGCGCCAGCAGCCAAGATCACCAGGCATACAATGAGCAGTTCTTC.